This T cell receptor beta chain was profiled in a study of cytomegalovirus exposure and HLA in healthy donors. The CDR3 length is 12 residues. CDR1 MNHEY and CDR2 SMNVEV come from the germline V gene (reference sequence). V was cut by 6 bases and J by 12 bases, with 17 bases left in between. The PCR was carried out with 60 Vbeta primers and 13 Jbeta primers. Generated by immunoSEQ multiplex PCR, the TCRdb table keeps only in-frame clones and is missing some. The sample lists 150,000 to 200,000 clones, just under 80% occurring once. The rearrangement links TRBV27 to TRBJ1-1; D uncertain. Material for sequencing was PBMCs. The TCR originated in a woman aged 45 to 65 in good health and CMV-seropositive. This chain's CDR3 is CASSNRSGTTFF. The DNA for the CDR3 is TGTGCCAGCAGCAATAGGTCGGGTACGACTTTCTTT.